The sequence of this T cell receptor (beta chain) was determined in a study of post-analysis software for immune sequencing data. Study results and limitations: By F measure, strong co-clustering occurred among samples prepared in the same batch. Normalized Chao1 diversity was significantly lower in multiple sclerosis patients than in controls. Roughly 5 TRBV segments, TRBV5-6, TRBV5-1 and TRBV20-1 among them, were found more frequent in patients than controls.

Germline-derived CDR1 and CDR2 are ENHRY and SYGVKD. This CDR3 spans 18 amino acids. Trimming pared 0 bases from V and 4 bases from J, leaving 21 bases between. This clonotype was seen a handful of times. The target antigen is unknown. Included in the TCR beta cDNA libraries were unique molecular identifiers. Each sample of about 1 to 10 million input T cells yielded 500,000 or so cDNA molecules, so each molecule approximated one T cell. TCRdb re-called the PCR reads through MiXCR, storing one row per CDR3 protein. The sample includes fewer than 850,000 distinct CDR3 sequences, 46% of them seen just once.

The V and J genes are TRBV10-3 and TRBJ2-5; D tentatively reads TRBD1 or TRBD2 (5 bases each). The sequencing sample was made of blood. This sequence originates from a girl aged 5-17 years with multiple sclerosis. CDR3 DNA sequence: TGTGCCATCAGTGAGTCGATCAAGGGACCGGACATGCGAGAGACCCAGTACTTC. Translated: CAISESIKGPDMRETQYF.